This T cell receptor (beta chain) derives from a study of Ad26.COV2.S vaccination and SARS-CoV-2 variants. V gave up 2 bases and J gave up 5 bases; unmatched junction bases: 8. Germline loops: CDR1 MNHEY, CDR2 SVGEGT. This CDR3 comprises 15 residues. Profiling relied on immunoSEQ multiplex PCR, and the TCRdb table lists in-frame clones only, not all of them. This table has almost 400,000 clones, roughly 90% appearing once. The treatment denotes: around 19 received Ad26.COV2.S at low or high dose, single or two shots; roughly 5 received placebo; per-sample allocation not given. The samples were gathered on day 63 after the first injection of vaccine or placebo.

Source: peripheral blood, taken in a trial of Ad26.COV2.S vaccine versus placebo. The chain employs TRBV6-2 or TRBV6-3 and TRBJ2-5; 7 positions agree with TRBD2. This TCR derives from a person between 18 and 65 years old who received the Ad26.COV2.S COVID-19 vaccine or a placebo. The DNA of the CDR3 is TGTGCCAGCAGTTACAGGGGAGGGCCTCGGGAGACCCAGTACTTC. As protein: CASSYRGGPRETQYF.